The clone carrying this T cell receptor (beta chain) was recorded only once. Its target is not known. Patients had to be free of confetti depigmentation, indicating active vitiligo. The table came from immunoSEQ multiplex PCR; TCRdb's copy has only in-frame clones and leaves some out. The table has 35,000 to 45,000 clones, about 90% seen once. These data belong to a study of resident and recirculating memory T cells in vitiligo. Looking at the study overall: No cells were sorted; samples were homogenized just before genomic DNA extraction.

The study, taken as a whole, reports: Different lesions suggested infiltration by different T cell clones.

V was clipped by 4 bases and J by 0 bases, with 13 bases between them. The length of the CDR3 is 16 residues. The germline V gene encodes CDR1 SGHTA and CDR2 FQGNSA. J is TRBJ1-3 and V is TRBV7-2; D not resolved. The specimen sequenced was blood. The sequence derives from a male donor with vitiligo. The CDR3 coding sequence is TGTGCCAGCAGCTCCTCGCCCCCCGGCTCTGGAAACACCATATATTTT. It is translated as CASSSSPPGSGNTIYF. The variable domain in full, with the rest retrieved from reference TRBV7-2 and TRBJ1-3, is GAGVSQSPSNKVTEKGKDVELRCDPISGHTALYWYRQSLGQGLEFLIYFQGNSAPDKSGLPSDRFSAERTGGSVSTLTIQRTQQEDSAVYLCASSSSPPGSGNTIYFGEGSWLTVV.